Here is one TCR beta chain with its context. Its antigen is not identified. Repertoires were generated with immunoSEQ multiplex PCR, while TCRdb's copy carries only in-frame clones and drops some. Of some 1 million clones in the sample, roughly 75% are singletons; the top ten hold about 1.5%. The sample originates from a study of shared clonotypes between healthy human individuals. General study points: Deeper or shallower sequencing was expected to change how clonotypes are shared among donors.

Germline V gene lookup returns CDR1 SNHLY and CDR2 FYNNEI. The CDR3 extends over 14 amino acids. V lost 4 bases and J 7 bases, leaving 14 bases between the germline ends. Sequencing used memory CD4+ T cells sorted from blood. The subset is: CD45RA-negative fraction. This clonotype was sampled from a young man in good health. This rearrangement joins TRBV2 to TRBJ1-5; D is undetermined. CDR3 protein: CASSANKNSQPQHF. For the CDR3, the DNA is TGTGCCAGCAGTGCTAACAAGAATTCCCAGCCCCAGCATTTT.